This T cell receptor (beta chain) stems from a study of a mutant IDH1 vaccine in newly diagnosed glioma (dated by TCRdb to the early 2020s). About the investigation overall: Vaccination started 4-6 weeks after radiotherapy alone, or was given together with temozolomide cycles in the groups whose treatment included chemotherapy. The 30 to 40 treated patients were 62.5% male and roughly 40% female, with a mean age of approximately 40 years. Before enrollment, most patients had been given radiochemotherapy with temozolomide as standard therapy, while the rest had received either radiotherapy alone or temozolomide alone. Visit V12 was the week-35 safety follow-up and visit V13 was the week-47 end of study. Peripheral blood was drawn at six visits: V03 (baseline), V05, V07, V10, V12 and V13. Longitudinal TCRB deep sequencing was performed for about two dozen treated patients wherever samples were available for exploratory analyses.

Read against the paper, the sample's time point label means: week 47, end of study. Each vaccine dose was 300 ug of a 20-mer mutant IDH1 peptide in Montanide, given subcutaneously with topical imiquimod. Patients received eight vaccinations in weeks 1, 3, 5, 7, 11, 15, 19 and 23, corresponding to visits V03 through V10. The donors had newly diagnosed IDH1-mutant astrocytomas of WHO grade 3 or 4 that showed loss of nuclear ATRX. The samples were drawn from NOA16, a multicentre, single-arm, open-label phase I trial in Germany that tested a mutant IDH1 peptide vaccine in humans for the first time. Genomic DNA for TCRB sequencing was isolated from EDTA blood with the DNeasy Blood and Tissue Kit. About this clone: Its antigen has not been determined. No base-level quality is on record; no much larger clone is a single base apart.

Including cysteine and phenylalanine, the CDR3 has 14 amino acids. Left in the record is the CDR3 DNA by itself, 42 bases read in frame from the first base. From the germline V gene, CDR1 is MNHEY and CDR2 is SVGAGI. Deletion took 5 bases off V and 4 bases off J, with a span of 11 bases between the germline ends. The library was made by the immunoSEQ multiplex PCR assay. Rearranged TCR beta chain sequences were amplified with the hsTCRB Kit following the manufacturer's protocol. Sequencing of TCRB libraries was carried out on an Illumina MiSeq. As for the authors' bioinformatics: Demultiplexing, trimming and gene mapping were performed with the kit vendor's proprietary platform. TCRdb retrieved this table from immuneACCESS and kept in-frame rearrangements only. Not all clones are present; in checked studies, unresolved V genes account for under half, and no reason is known for the remainder. V, J and clone size are those of that table, while D and trimming were read from the DNA. In all, the sample holds around 30,000 clones, and more than 75% of those were seen once. The top ten constitute around 12% of the sample.

What the research found in general, with its limitations: The authors stated that sample limitations prevented analyses of patient blood samples from being reproduced. No apparent relationship was observed between pseudoprogression and alterations in the top peripheral T cell clonotypes detected by TCRB sequencing. PBMC samples for TCRB deep sequencing were selected based on availability. Immune responses induced by the vaccine were seen in 93.3% of patients across multiple MHC alleles.

Specimen: PBMCs, collected from a glioma patient whose treatment included an IDH1 peptide vaccine. The TCR sequence derives from a woman under 40 with glioma. The rearranged chain carries TRBV6-5 and TRBJ2-2, with a tentative D gene TRBD2 over 6 matching bases. The nucleotides are TGTGCCAGCAGTAAGGGACTTCCCACCGGGGAGCTGTTTTTT. It translates as CASSKGLPTGELFF.